This T cell receptor beta chain was captured by sequencing in a study of blood T cell repertoires in COVID-19. Profiling relied on immunoSEQ multiplex PCR, and the TCRdb table lists in-frame clones only, not all of them. The sample lists about 55,000 clones; approximately 89% were seen once. There are 13 residues in the CDR3. J lost 5 bases, V lost 4 bases, and 3 bases had no gene match. CDR1 is WSHSY, CDR2 SAAADI, per germline. The chain is built from TRBV10-2 and TRBJ1-1; 8 bases align to TRBD1. This receptor was obtained from a human donor in a cohort sampled during active COVID-19. The sequenced material came from peripheral blood. The CDR3, as DNA: TGCGCCAGCAGTGTGGACAGGGAGACTGAAGCTTTCTTT. Translating it yields CASSVDRETEAFF.